This T cell receptor beta chain was retrieved from a study of T cell responses to AZD1222 COVID-19 vaccine. J gave up 0 bases and V 8 bases, and 4 bases lay outside the gene matches. This CDR3 comprises 14 residues. Per germline, CDR1 SNHLY and CDR2 FYNNEI. General study results and limits: Across the whole spike, CD4 TCRs peaked at regions 160-218 and 743-854. White British ancestry dominated among donors, who included more females, and clonal diversity was possibly underestimated. Scientists sampled the repertoires only once the peak T cell response had passed. Among those given AZD1222, only five to seven were seropositive at baseline.

A remark on this clone: What it binds is not known.

Profiled with immunoSEQ multiplex PCR; TCRdb holds only in-frame clones, not every one. Here the sample spans about 200,000 clones, approximately 93% being singletons. The rearrangement links TRBV2 to TRBJ1-3; 7 bases are a match to TRBD1. This clonotype was obtained from an adult who received the AZD1222 COVID-19 vaccine. The sequences come from peripheral blood, collected 28 days after the second AZD1222 dose. CDR3 bases: TGTGCCAGCGTGGGGACAGTCTCTGGAAACACCATATATTTT. The encoded protein is CASVGTVSGNTIYF.